A single sample gave rise to the 5 T cell receptor beta chains below, sequenced in a study of blood T cells in healthy people across ages. Then a second PCR, running about 6 to 12 cycles, was carried out with a sample-barcoded 5' primer and a J-beta primer mix. TCRdb itself ran the 5' RACE reads through MiXCR, one entry per CDR3 protein. Of roughly 1.5 million distinct CDR3 sequences detected, under 55% appear once; the ten largest clones hold around 4%. The specimen was blood. These receptors all stem from a woman younger than 30 in good health.

This clonotype was seen more than once but under ten times. This chain joins TRBV4-3 and TRBJ1-2; D remains unclear. Trimming cost V 4 bases and J 2 bases, with 8 bases left between them. Germline V gene data show CDR1 as LGHNA and CDR2 as YSLEER. This CDR3 comprises 13 residues. The CDR3 nucleotides are TGCGCCAGCAGCCCCCACGGAAACTATGGCTACACCTTC. Its protein product is CASSPHGNYGYTF.

The chain recombines TRBV20-1 with TRBJ2-4, with D possibly matching TRBD2 (5 bases). The assigned J gene may be wrong: the sequence end matches TRBJ2-7 better. CDR3 length equals 14 residues. CDR1 is DFQATT, CDR2 SNEGSKA, per germline (reference sequence). CDR3 sequence: CSARALDSAYEQYF. The CDR3 DNA reads TGCAGTGCTAGAGCTCTGGACTCAGCCTACGAGCAGTACTTC.

V usage is TRBV6-5 and J usage is TRBJ2-5; D is unresolved. CDR1 is MNHEY, CDR2 SVGAGI, per germline. CDR3 length equals 13 residues. Trimming left V 2 bases short and J 5 bases short, with 9 bases between. The CDR3 DNA follows: TGTGCCAGCAGTTACAAGGGCCCGGAGACCCAGTACTTC. Protein product: CASSYKGPETQYF.

Comment on this clonotype: Since a much larger clone is just one base distant, this may be a read error. The chain has TRBV29-1 and TRBJ1-2, with D perhaps TRBD1 (6 bases). This CDR3 spans 14 amino acids. In germline, CDR1 is SQVTM, CDR2 ANQGSEA. The germline V and J ends were trimmed by 3 bases and 1 base, with 12 bases remaining between them. CDR3 DNA sequence: TGCAGCGTTGAGCCAGGGGCCAATAACTATGGCTACACCTTC. Encoded protein: CSVEPGANNYGYTF. The full variable domain, completed using reference TRBV29-1 and TRBJ1-2, is SAVISQKPSRDICQRGTSLTIQCQVDSQVTMMFWYRQQPGQSLTLIATANQGSEATYESGFVIDKFPISRPNLTFSTLTVSNMSPEDSSIYLCSVEPGANNYGYTFGSGTRLTVV.

This clonotype was picked up a small number of times. The rearrangement joins TRBV28 to TRBJ2-7; perhaps TRBD1 as D (6 bases). The V and J ends lost 2 bases and 1 base respectively, with 12 bases between them. In germline, CDR1 is MDHEN, CDR2 SYDVKM. This CDR3 region has 15 residues. The CDR3 DNA is TGTGCCAGCAGTTTAAGCCCCAGGGGTTCCTACGAGCAGTACTTC. Translating gives CASSLSPRGSYEQYF. The variable domain in full, with the rest retrieved from reference TRBV28 and TRBJ2-7, is DVKVTQSSRYLVKRTGEKVFLECVQDMDHENMFWYRQDPGLGLRLIYFSYDVKMKEKGDIPEGYSVSREKKERFSLILESASTNQTSMYLCASSLSPRGSYEQYFGPGTRLTVT.